Shown below are 25 T cell receptor beta chains from a single sample sequenced in a study of naive and memory T cell subsets. Both TRBC1 and TRBC2 were covered by a beta constant-region primer of two equimolar oligonucleotides. Four rounds of PCR amplified the ligated cDNA using nested alpha and beta constant-region primers plus SP2. TCRdb re-called the UMI-ligation and nested PCR reads through MiXCR, storing one row per CDR3 protein. The sample consists of about 120,000 distinct CDR3 sequences, 30% to 45% of them appearing once. The material sequenced was central memory CD4+ T cells from blood. Receptors originate from a human donor in good health.

This clonotype has a count of ten or more. The chain links TRBV29-1 to TRBJ1-5; D possibly corresponds to TRBD1 (5 bases). This CDR3 spans 13 amino acids. CDR1 is SQVTM, CDR2 ANQGSEA, per germline. The V end was cut by 3 bases, the J end by 3 bases, with 9 bases between. The chain's CDR3 is CSVEAGINQPQHF. The CDR3 DNA follows: TGCAGCGTTGAGGCAGGGATCAATCAGCCCCAGCATTTT.

In DNA, the CDR3 is TGTGCCTCCAGGGTGGAGAACAATGAGCAGTTCTTC. Amino acids: CASRVENNEQFF. J is TRBJ2-1 and V is TRBV2; weak D call: TRBD1 (5 bases). The CDR3 consists of 12 residues. Germline V gene data show CDR1 as SNHLY and CDR2 as FYNNEI. V was cut by 11 bases and J by 5 bases, with 13 bases left in between.

The chain uses TRBV27 and TRBJ1-2; 10 nucleotides agree with TRBD1. CDR3 length: 16 residues. Germline V gene data show CDR1 as MNHEY and CDR2 as SMNVEV (reference sequence). V was pared by 0 bases and J by 2 bases, with 3 bases of the junction left unmatched. The CDR3 nucleotides read TGTGCCAGCAGTTTATCGAAGACAGGGGGCAACTATGGCTACACCTTC. It specifies CASSLSKTGGNYGYTF.

For the CDR3, the DNA is TGTGCCAGCAGCTCGGCGCAGGGAGTCCGGGAGCTGTTTTTT. It is translated as CASSSAQGVRELFF. This rearrangement joins TRBV7-6 to TRBJ2-2; D might be TRBD1 or TRBD2, each matching 5 bases. V gave up 4 bases and J gave up 9 bases, with 15 bases separating them. The germline gives CDR1 SGHVS, CDR2 FNYEAQ. This CDR3 is 14 amino acids long.

The rearrangement joins TRBV28 to TRBJ1-5; 7 bases agree with TRBD1. In germline, CDR1 is MDHEN, CDR2 SYDVKM. The CDR3 is 14 residues long. V shed 6 bases and J 0 bases; nucleotides not matched to a gene: 2. The CDR3 loop is CASRRDSSNQPQHF. CDR3 nucleotide sequence: TGTGCCAGCAGACGGGACAGTAGCAATCAGCCCCAGCATTTT.

This clonotype was seen a few times. The chain is built from TRBV29-1 and TRBJ2-7, with D perhaps TRBD2 (6 bases). V was pared by 6 bases and J by 6 bases, with 18 bases between. The CDR3 length is 13 residues. CDR1 SQVTM and CDR2 ANQGSEA come from the germline V gene. The CDR3 bases are TGCAGCGTATTAACTAGCCCCGGGGGCGAGCAGTACTTC. Residues: CSVLTSPGGEQYF.

This sequence joins TRBV14 and TRBJ1-1, with D hard to call. Germline V lookup: CDR1 SGHDN, CDR2 FVKESK. The CDR3 contains 11 residues. With 3 bases removed from V and 1 base from J, the gap between germline ends came to 0 bases. The CDR3 bases are TGTGCCAGCAGCCAGAACACTGAAGCTTTCTTT. Translated: CASSQNTEAFF.

The V and J genes are TRBV10-3 and TRBJ1-1; the D is unclear. V gave up 0 bases and J gave up 4 bases, with 6 bases separating them. CDR3 length: 13 residues. CDR1 and CDR2 from the germline V gene are ENHRY and SYGVKD. The CDR3 coding sequence is TGTGCCATCAGTGAGTCGACGAGCACTGAAGCTTTCTTT. As protein: CAISESTSTEAFF.

This clonotype was detected a few times. The chain carries TRBV28 and TRBJ2-5, with a tentative D call TRBD1 (5 bases). The CDR3 is 13 amino acids. V lost 3 bases and J 7 bases, leaving 12 bases between the germline ends. Germline assignment: CDR1 MDHEN and CDR2 SYDVKM. The CDR3 sequence is CASSLIGVATQYF. Here the CDR3 DNA reads TGTGCCAGCAGTTTGATAGGGGTTGCGACCCAGTACTTC.

The table lists this clonotype with a few counts. CDR3 sequence reads: CASSFGDLLGYTF. CDR3 DNA sequence: TGTGCCAGCAGTTTCGGGGACCTATTAGGCTACACCTTC. The V call is TRBV28, the J call TRBJ1-2; a possible D gene is TRBD1 (5 bases). Germline values: CDR1 MDHEN, CDR2 SYDVKM. This CDR3 comprises 13 residues. Trimming removed 3 bases from V and 8 bases from J, with 13 bases in between.

The table lists this clonotype with a few counts. The V and J genes are TRBV5-4 and TRBJ1-2; 7 nucleotides agree with TRBD1. The CDR3 extends over 15 amino acids. Trimming cost V 4 bases and J 2 bases; bases outside gene matches: 8. Germline lookup yields CDR1 SGHNT and CDR2 YYREEE (reference sequence). CDR3 loop: CASSPQRGLNYGYTF. CDR3 in DNA: TGTGCCAGCAGCCCCCAAAGGGGGCTAAACTATGGCTACACCTTC.

The genes are TRBV28 and TRBJ1-2; maybe TRBD1 (5 bases). This CDR3 region has 14 residues. Germline-derived CDR1 and CDR2 are MDHEN and SYDVKM. Trimming stripped 5 bases from V and 3 bases from J, with 13 bases between. The chain's CDR3 is CASSVGTAHYGYTF. The CDR3 region has the DNA TGTGCCAGCAGTGTCGGGACGGCGCACTATGGCTACACCTTC.

This clonotype was counted only a few times. V and J are TRBV11-2 and TRBJ2-7; 12 positions agree with TRBD2. The CDR3 sequence is 16 residues long. Looked up from germline, CDR1 is SGHAT and CDR2 is FQNNGV. Losses at the gene ends were 6 bases for V and 3 bases for J; bases not matched to a gene: 9. The CDR3 DNA follows: TGTGCCAGCAGTCCGACTAGCGGGAGAACGGTCTACGAGCAGTACTTC. It translates to CASSPTSGRTVYEQYF.

This clonotype was seen a few times. The chain carries TRBV27 and TRBJ2-1; TRBD2 agrees at 7 bases. Germline-derived CDR1 and CDR2 are MNHEY and SMNVEV (reference sequence). The CDR3 length is 15 residues. V gave up 5 bases and J gave up 3 bases; unmatched junction bases: 7. This CDR3 is CASSPASGIYNEQFF. The CDR3 coding sequence is TGTGCCAGCAGTCCTGCTAGCGGTATCTACAATGAGCAGTTCTTC.

This chain uses TRBV9 with TRBJ1-1, with D perhaps TRBD1 (6 bases). The CDR3 covers 16 residues. CDR1 is SGDLS and CDR2 is YYNGEE in the germline V gene. The V end was cut by 0 bases, the J end by 1 base, with 13 bases between. The CDR3 loop is CASSVDVGGGNTEAFF. The CDR3 nucleotides read TGTGCCAGCAGCGTAGACGTGGGAGGGGGGAACACTGAAGCTTTCTTT.

This clonotype was observed a few times. V gene TRBV20-1 combines with J gene TRBJ2-7; 8 nucleotides align to TRBD1. V lost 3 bases to trimming and J lost 2 bases; unmatched junction nucleotides: 9. Per the germline V gene, CDR1 is DFQATT and CDR2 is SNEGSKA (reference sequence). CDR3 size: 15 residues. The CDR3 region is CSARDTGTGAYEQYF. The CDR3 coding sequence is TGCAGTGCTAGGGACACCGGGACAGGAGCCTACGAGCAGTACTTC.

This sequence joins TRBV11-2 and TRBJ2-7, with 10 bases fitting TRBD1. V shed 0 bases and J 1 base; nucleotides not matched to a gene: 6. The CDR3 sequence is 17 residues long. CDR1 SGHAT and CDR2 FQNNGV come from the germline V gene. This chain's CDR3 is CASSLDRRTGGSYEQYF. CDR3 nucleotide sequence: TGTGCCAGCAGCTTAGATCGTCGGACAGGGGGATCCTACGAGCAGTACTTC.

This clonotype was picked up a small number of times. The chain recombines TRBV12-5 with TRBJ1-1; D remains ambiguous. Germline V gene data show CDR1 as LGHNT and CDR2 as FRNRAP. V was clipped by 6 bases and J by 1 base, with 12 bases between them. The CDR3 is made up of 14 amino acids. In DNA form, the CDR3 reads TGTGCTAGTGGGGAAAGTTCGGGGAACACTGAAGCTTTCTTT. This translates into CASGESSGNTEAFF. The full variable domain, its missing parts supplied by reference TRBV12-5 and TRBJ1-1, is DARVTQTPRHKVTEMGQEVTMRCQPILGHNTVFWYRQTMMQGLELLAYFRNRAPLDDSGMPKDRFSAEMPDATLATLKIQPSEPRDSAVYFCASGESSGNTEAFFGQGTRLTVV.

There are a few counts of this clonotype. This chain uses TRBV5-1 with TRBJ1-2; tentative D call: TRBD1 (6 bases). Deletions cut 3 bases from V and 1 base from J, with 10 bases between. CDR1 and CDR2 from the germline V gene are SGHRS and YFSETQ. The CDR3 consists of 14 residues. The CDR3: CASSSDRSNYGYTF. The CDR3 nucleotides are TGCGCCAGCAGCTCGGACAGAAGTAACTATGGCTACACCTTC.

This clonotype was found a few times. The chain recombines TRBV6-5 with TRBJ1-2; weak D call: TRBD1 (5 bases). V was pared by 6 bases and J by 4 bases, with 15 bases between. The CDR3 length is 14 residues. The germline CDR1 and CDR2 sequences are MNHEY and SVGAGI. The CDR3, as DNA: TGTGCCAGCAGCCTCGGGGCAGGGACCTATGGCTACACCTTC. Translated, it gives CASSLGAGTYGYTF.

A few counts support this clonotype. This rearrangement joins TRBV28 to TRBJ2-2; 8 nucleotides match TRBD2. The germline CDR1 and CDR2 sequences are MDHEN and SYDVKM. The V and J ends lost 2 bases and 5 bases, in that order; junction bases with no gene match: 4. This CDR3 has 15 residues. This CDR3 reads CASSLAGGRTGELFF. The CDR3 region has the DNA TGTGCCAGCAGTTTAGCGGGAGGTCGAACCGGGGAGCTGTTTTTT.

The chain is built from TRBV6-1 and TRBJ1-1; D is unclear. Germline values: CDR1 MNHNS, CDR2 SASEGT. Between the trimmed V and J ends, which lost 5 bases and 1 base, there was a span of 14 bases. CDR3 length: 15 amino acids. The CDR3 loop reads CASSRRTATNTEAFF. The CDR3 bases are TGTGCCAGCAGTCGAAGAACGGCTACGAACACTGAAGCTTTCTTT.

This chain links TRBV20-1 with TRBJ2-3; 7 nucleotides agree with TRBD1. Germline lookup yields CDR1 DFQATT and CDR2 SNEGSKA (reference sequence). J gave up 4 bases and V 6 bases, and 7 bases lay outside the gene matches. CDR3 length: 13 amino acids. CDR3 in DNA: TGCAGTGCCCAGAGGGGGCGCGCAGATACGCAGTATTTT. Translated, it gives CSAQRGRADTQYF.

This clonotype was counted between two and nine times. V and J are TRBV24-1 and TRBJ2-3, with a tentative D call TRBD2 (6 bases). The germline CDR1 and CDR2 sequences are KGHDR and SFDVKD. The CDR3 totals 14 residues. Trimming took 5 bases from V and 5 from J, leaving 13 bases between them. CDR3 nucleotide sequence: TGTGCCACCAGTGGGTCCGGGGGTTTAGATACGCAGTATTTT. It yields the protein CATSGSGGLDTQYF.

This clonotype was counted a few times. The chain uses TRBV29-1 and TRBJ2-1, with TRBD2 matching 10 bases. Per the germline V gene, CDR1 is SQVTM and CDR2 is ANQGSEA. J lost 1 base, V lost 7 bases, and 4 bases had no gene match. There are 14 residues in the CDR3. CDR3 loop: CSAIAGGSYNEQFF. CDR3 DNA: TGCAGCGCTATAGCGGGGGGTTCCTACAATGAGCAGTTCTTC.